This T cell receptor beta chain was captured in a study of blood T cell repertoires in COVID-19. In the study overall: Acute and convalescent COVID-19 samples came from the United States, Italy and Spain.

Study processing details: The authors estimated nucleated cell counts from reference gene primer amplification. Using immunoSEQ multiplex PCR, the repertoire was profiled, and TCRdb retains in-frame clones only, with some absent. V and J calls and clone size follow that table, whereas D and trimming were derived from the DNA. This table has some 270,000 clones, roughly four fifths appearing once. Germline V lookup: CDR1 MDHEN, CDR2 SYDVKM. CDR3 length equals 15 residues. V dropped 6 bases and J dropped 3; count of bases not matched to a gene: 10. The sample comprised PBMCs or T cells enriched from blood (not recorded which). The chain recombines TRBV28 with TRBJ2-7; the match to TRBD1 covers 8 bases. This clonotype originated in a man in his fifties or sixties who had recovered from COVID-19. The CDR3 nucleotides read TGTGCCAGCAGCCCCGGGACAGGACCTCTCTACGAGCAGTACTTC. It encodes CASSPGTGPLYEQYF. The full variable domain, in which reference TRBV28 and TRBJ2-7 provide the parts outside the CDR3, is DVKVTQSSRYLVKRTGEKVFLECVQDMDHENMFWYRQDPGLGLRLIYFSYDVKMKEKGDIPEGYSVSREKKERFSLILESASTNQTSMYLCASSPGTGPLYEQYFGPGTRLTVT.